This TCR beta chain was retrieved from a study of T cells in Graves' hyperthyroidism and ophthalmopathy. Amplified regions were TCR beta CDR3 sequences from RNA transcripts. Using the HTBI primer set, a first-round RT-PCR was run on the TCR CDR3. TCRdb re-derived calls from the multiplex PCR reads in MiXCR, one entry per CDR3 protein. The top ten hold around 21% of the sample, which has roughly 380,000 distinct CDR3 sequences, roughly 12% seen once. Trimming pared 7 bases from V and 1 base from J, leaving 10 bases between. CDR3 length: 12 residues. Looked up from germline, CDR1 is DFQATT and CDR2 is SNEGSKA (reference sequence).

This receptor was taken from a man aged 30-40 years with Graves' hyperthyroidism that later progressed to Graves' ophthalmopathy. The chain carries TRBV20-1 and TRBJ2-5, with D unclear. Source material: blood. CDR3 coding DNA: TGCAGTGGGGTCGGCCTCCAAGAGACCCAGTACTTC. It yields the protein CSGVGLQETQYF.